These T cell receptor beta chains were read from a single sample in a study of PD-1 blockade in classical Hodgkin lymphoma. Measured with immunoSEQ multiplex PCR; TCRdb has only the in-frame clones, and not every one. The data hold more than 25,000 clones, with approximately 85% observed a single time. This specimen consisted of CD4+ T cells from blood, obtained before the fourth cycle of nivolumab. These receptors were obtained from a human donor with classical Hodgkin lymphoma. Both conserved end residues are part of each CDR3.

v_call cdr3_aa
TRBV19 CASRREEYGYNEQFF
TRBV28 CASSPGTDTYEQYF
TRBV28 CASSSLGTGGPLPGYTF
TRBV7-9 CASSQLREPYEQYF
TRBV19 CASTSNGVYSGANVLTF
TRBV19 CASSIVAVGTGTQYF
TRBV5-1 CASSRTSGNEQFF
TRBV7-2 CASSFPGTGWETQYF
TRBV27 CASSPLGTGSYEQYF
TRBV11-1 CASSRRDYRSSYNEQFF
TRBV6-5 CASSYGGLGSYEQYF
TRBV19 CASTRGWTGVDEQYF
TRBV6-5 CASRPWGTVTEAFF
TRBV27 CASRTGGETQYF
TRBV14 CASSRNLGGSNSGNTIYF
TRBV6-1 CASRQNTDTQYF
TRBV5-1 CASSPDPDYSEAFF
TRBV19 CASSASGYSGANVLTF